These 29 T cell receptor beta chains were sequenced from one sample in a study of blood T cell repertoires in COVID-19. Here immunoSEQ multiplex PCR was the method, and the copy in TCRdb shows in-frame clones only, minus some. The sample carries over 90,000 clones, more than 85% recorded once. The sample comprised peripheral blood. The receptors were sampled from a man in his late teens or twenties with acute or convalescent COVID-19.

The V gene is TRBV7-9, the J gene TRBJ2-3, with TRBD2 matching 9 bases. The CDR3 is made up of 17 amino acids. Germline V gene data show CDR1 as SEHNR and CDR2 as FQNEAQ (reference sequence). J gave up 4 bases and V 0 bases, and 8 bases lay outside the gene matches. The CDR3 protein is CASSLAGSGRSADTQYF. In DNA form, the CDR3 reads TGTGCCAGCAGCTTAGCGGGTAGCGGGAGATCGGCAGATACGCAGTATTTT. The whole variable domain, remainder taken from reference TRBV7-9 and TRBJ2-3, is DTGVSQNPRHKITKRGQNVTFRCDPISEHNRLYWYRQTLGQGPEFLTYFQNEAQLEKSRLLSDRFSAERPKGSFSTLEIQRTEQGDSAMYLCASSLAGSGRSADTQYFGPGTRLTVL.

The gene calls are TRBV5-8 and TRBJ2-7, with D possibly being TRBD1 (6 bases). CDR3 size: 15 residues. CDR1 and CDR2 (germline): SGHTS, YDEGEE. V lost 4 bases and J 6 bases, leaving 20 bases between the germline ends. The CDR3 coding sequence is TGTGCCAGCAGCCTCCGACAGGTACGGGCGGTCGAGCAGTACTTC. Translating it yields CASSLRQVRAVEQYF.

Only a few counts were recorded for this clone. The J gene is TRBJ2-1, the V gene TRBV9; the match to TRBD2 covers 8 bases. In germline, CDR1 is SGDLS, CDR2 YYNGEE. The CDR3 runs 14 residues. Trimming took 4 bases from V and 10 from J; bases not matched to a gene: 10. CDR3 sequence reads: CASSREAGASEQFF. The CDR3, as DNA: TGTGCCAGCAGCCGAGAAGCGGGGGCCTCGGAGCAGTTCTTC. Combining the CDR3 with reference TRBV9 and TRBJ2-1 gives the whole variable domain DSGVTQTPKHLITATGQRVTLRCSPRSGDLSVYWYQQSLDQGLQFLIQYYNGEERAKGNILERFSAQQFPDLHSELNLSSLELGDSALYFCASSREAGASEQFFGPGTRLTVL.

The chain employs TRBV18 and TRBJ1-2, with D unclear. This CDR3 contains 13 residues. V gave up 6 bases and J gave up 6 bases, with 14 bases separating them. Germline values: CDR1 KGHSH, CDR2 LQKENI. CDR3 DNA sequence: TGTGCCAGCTCGCCAATGGCGGCTAATGGCTACACCTTC. It is translated as CASSPMAANGYTF.

The chain recombines TRBV11-2 with TRBJ1-4, with D possibly matching TRBD1 (5 bases). V was cut by 5 bases and J by 0 bases, with 22 bases left in between. The germline V gene encodes CDR1 SGHAT and CDR2 FQNNGV. The CDR3 length is 19 residues. CDR3 region: CASSPRGGGRGATNEKLFF. The DNA of the CDR3 is TGTGCCAGCAGCCCCCGAGGTGGGGGGAGGGGTGCAACTAATGAAAAACTGTTTTTT.

This chain joins TRBV30 and TRBJ1-2; D is uncertain. Per germline, CDR1 GTSNPN and CDR2 SVGIG (reference sequence). The CDR3 is 14 residues long. Trimming left V 5 bases short and J 0 bases short, with 13 bases between. The CDR3 is CAWGRQSPNYGYTF. The CDR3 nucleotides are TGTGCCTGGGGCAGGCAGAGCCCTAACTATGGCTACACCTTC.

The rearrangement links TRBV27 to TRBJ1-6; 9 nucleotides line up with TRBD1. The V segment lost 5 bases and the J segment 4 bases; nucleotides outside the gene matches: 9. This CDR3 has 17 amino acids. Germline loops: CDR1 MNHEY, CDR2 SMNVEV (reference sequence). DNA for the CDR3: TGTGCCAGCAGTCCTATCCTCGGGACAGGGTATAATTCACCCCTCCACTTT. It translates to CASSPILGTGYNSPLHF.

V gene TRBV27 combines with J gene TRBJ1-5; D not resolved. This CDR3 comprises 15 residues. Trimming shortened V by 2 bases and J by 5 bases, and 13 bases separated the two germline ends. Germline CDR1 MNHEY, CDR2 SMNVEV (reference sequence). The CDR3 coding sequence is TGTGCCAGCAGTTTAACGCCGGAGGATTATCAGCCCCAGCATTTT. As protein: CASSLTPEDYQPQHF.

V and J are TRBV30 and TRBJ2-7; TRBD1 matches at 7 bases. Germline V gives CDR1 GTSNPN, CDR2 SVGIG (reference sequence). The CDR3 is 13 residues long. With 5 bases clipped from V and 2 bases from J, the junction kept 6 bases outside the gene matches. CDR3 in DNA: TGTGCCTGGGATCCCGGGACAGCCTACGAGCAGTACTTC. Encoded protein: CAWDPGTAYEQYF.

The genes are TRBV10-3 and TRBJ1-3; the D gene is possibly TRBD1 (5 bases). Trimming cost V 10 bases and J 0 bases, with 13 bases left between them. The CDR3 sequence is 14 residues long. From germline, CDR1 is ENHRY and CDR2 SYGVKD. CDR3 coding DNA: TGTGCCACCCTGACAGATCTCTCTGGAAACACCATATATTTT. This gives the protein CATLTDLSGNTIYF.

The CDR3 loop is CASSIKGGVTVNEQFF. CDR3 nucleotides: TGTGCCAGTAGTATAAAAGGAGGGGTTACCGTCAATGAGCAGTTCTTC. V and J are TRBV19 and TRBJ2-1; possibly TRBD2 for D (6 bases). V lost 2 bases to trimming and J lost 6 bases, with 17 bases between them. This CDR3 contains 16 residues. Germline values: CDR1 LNHDA, CDR2 SQIVND (reference sequence).

This rearrangement joins TRBV5-1 to TRBJ1-3; possibly TRBD1 for D (5 bases). The CDR3 covers 15 residues. V lost 1 base to trimming and J lost 2 bases, with 10 bases between them. Per germline, CDR1 SGHRS and CDR2 YFSETQ. The CDR3 nucleotides read TGCGCCAGCAGCTTGTGGTCGGGGGCTGGAAACACCATATATTTT. It yields the protein CASSLWSGAGNTIYF.

This chain uses TRBV19 with TRBJ2-7; TRBD1 is a possible D gene (7 bases). CDR1 is LNHDA, CDR2 SQIVND, per germline (reference sequence). CDR3 length: 15 residues. The ends were cut back, 1 base at V and 5 bases at J, with 15 bases in the middle. The CDR3 DNA sequence: TGTGCCAGTAGTATAGGCGGGACAGCTGATGACGAGCAGTACTTC. As protein: CASSIGGTADDEQYF.

The V and J genes are TRBV3-1 (or the pseudogene TRBV3-2) and TRBJ1-2, with D uncertain. With 4 bases removed from V and 4 bases from J, the gap between germline ends came to 10 bases. Per the germline V gene, CDR1 is LGHDT and CDR2 is YNNKEL (reference sequence). The CDR3 runs to 13 residues. DNA of the CDR3: TGTGCCAGCAGCCGATCCGGACTCTATGGCTACACCTTC. Protein product: CASSRSGLYGYTF.

This CDR3 is CASSLAFQGGNTIYF. The DNA for the CDR3 is TGTGCCAGCAGCTTAGCGTTTCAGGGGGGAAACACCATATATTTT. The V gene is TRBV7-7, the J gene TRBJ1-3; possibly TRBD1 for D (6 bases). V gave up 0 bases and J gave up 4 bases, with 10 bases separating them. The CDR3 runs 15 residues. Germline V lookup: CDR1 SSHAT, CDR2 FNYEAQ (reference sequence).

The chain uses TRBV7-8 and TRBJ2-3, with D possibly TRBD2 on 5 matching bases. Germline V CDR1 and CDR2: SGHVS, FQNEAQ. CDR3 size: 15 residues. With 1 base removed from V and 3 bases from J, the gap between germline ends came to 11 bases. This CDR3 reads CASSLETGFTDTQYF. The CDR3, as DNA: TGTGCCAGCAGCTTAGAGACGGGGTTTACAGATACGCAGTATTTT.

The chain couples TRBV4-1 to TRBJ2-1, with 9 bases matching TRBD2. Germline-derived CDR1 and CDR2 are MGHRA and YSYEKL. This CDR3 is 17 amino acids long. After removal of 0 bases from V and 0 bases from J, the junction contained 3 bases not matched to a gene. CDR3 bases: TGCGCCAGCAGCCAAGAGCGGGGGGGGACCTCCTACAATGAGCAGTTCTTC. It encodes CASSQERGGTSYNEQFF.

This CDR3 reads CASRRVGSYEQYF. The CDR3 nucleotides are TGTGCCAGCAGGAGGGTCGGGTCCTACGAGCAGTACTTC. The chain has TRBV2 and TRBJ2-7; TRBD2 is a possible D gene (5 bases). Germline V gene data show CDR1 as SNHLY and CDR2 as FYNNEI. The CDR3 spans 13 residues. The V and J ends lost 6 bases and 1 base respectively, with 10 bases between them.

This clone appeared a single time. The chain joins TRBV27 to TRBJ1-5, with TRBD1 matching 9 bases. From germline, CDR1 is MNHEY and CDR2 SMNVEV (reference sequence). J lost 2 bases, V lost 2 bases, and 7 bases had no gene match. CDR3 length equals 17 residues. The CDR3 DNA reads as TGTGCCAGCAGTTTAACCAAGCGGACAGGGGGCAATCAGCCCCAGCATTTT. Protein: CASSLTKRTGGNQPQHF.

The V and J genes are TRBV5-6 and TRBJ2-7; D unresolved. Trimming left V 3 bases short and J 3 bases short, with 10 bases between. The CDR3 extends over 13 amino acids. Germline values: CDR1 SGHDT, CDR2 YYEEEE. The CDR3 coding sequence is TGTGCCAGCAGCTGGTCCAACTTCTACGAGCAGTACTTC. It encodes CASSWSNFYEQYF.

The gene calls are TRBV24-1 and TRBJ2-1, with 7 bases matching TRBD2. The V gene end was trimmed by 3 bases and the J gene end by 6 bases; junction bases not matched to a gene: 10. Per the germline V gene, CDR1 is KGHDR and CDR2 is SFDVKD. This CDR3 has 16 residues. The CDR3 loop is CATSDPLPGGPNEQFF. CDR3 in DNA: TGTGCCACCAGTGATCCACTACCGGGAGGCCCCAATGAGCAGTTCTTC.

The rearrangement joins TRBV4-1 to TRBJ1-1, with a tentative D call TRBD1 (5 bases). There are 15 residues in the CDR3. The ends were cut back, 0 bases at V and 5 bases at J, with 13 bases in the middle. Germline CDR1 MGHRA, CDR2 YSYEKL. CDR3 residues: CASSQEGALWTEAFF. In DNA, the CDR3 is TGCGCCAGCAGCCAAGAAGGGGCCCTCTGGACTGAAGCTTTCTTT.

The chain is built from TRBV10-1 and TRBJ1-1, with TRBD1 identical over 9 bases. Germline V gene lookup returns CDR1 WNHNN and CDR2 SYGVQD (reference sequence). Germline trimming cut 4 bases from V and 8 bases from J; bases unmatched to any gene: 5. The CDR3 is 13 amino acids. For the CDR3, the DNA is TGCGCCAGCAGTGGGGGACAGGGCCGCGAAGCTTTCTTT. The encoded protein is CASSGGQGREAFF.

V and J are TRBV7-9 and TRBJ1-1; D uncertain. Trimming removed 6 bases from V and 6 bases from J, with 17 bases in between. The CDR3 is made up of 14 amino acids. Germline assignment: CDR1 SEHNR and CDR2 FQNEAQ (reference sequence). CDR3 residues: CASSTTTGYAEAFF. CDR3 DNA sequence: TGTGCCAGCAGTACCACTACGGGATACGCTGAAGCTTTCTTT.

This chain's CDR3 is CASSMKLINEKLFF. Written as DNA, the CDR3 is TGTGCCAGTAGTATGAAACTTATCAATGAAAAACTGTTTTTT. The chain carries TRBV19 and TRBJ1-4, with D unresolved. CDR1 is LNHDA and CDR2 is SQIVND in the germline V gene (reference sequence). The V and J ends lost 3 bases and 5 bases respectively, with 10 bases between them. The CDR3 covers 14 residues.

The chain recombines TRBV2 with TRBJ1-2; 10 positions match TRBD1. The CDR3 length is 14 residues. Unmatched junction bases numbered 7, after V lost 8 bases and J lost 4 bases. Germline CDR1 SNHLY, CDR2 FYNNEI. The CDR3 DNA reads as TGTGCCAGCTCACCGACAGGGGGCGGCTATGGCTACACCTTC. It codes for CASSPTGGGYGYTF.

J is TRBJ2-1 and V is TRBV4-1; a weak D match, TRBD2 (5 bases). Germline V gives CDR1 MGHRA, CDR2 YSYEKL. This CDR3 has 16 amino acids. Trimming stripped 6 bases from V and 2 bases from J, with 17 bases between. CDR3 bases: TGCGCCAGCAGTCGTGCCAGTAGCGCAACCTACAATGAGCAGTTCTTC. Its protein product is CASSRASSATYNEQFF.

This chain joins TRBV5-6 and TRBJ1-5, with D hard to call. Germline V gene sequence: CDR1 SGHDT, CDR2 YYEEEE. The germline V and J ends were trimmed by 3 bases and 5 bases, with 15 bases remaining between them. The CDR3 runs 15 residues. The CDR3 sequence: CASSSGLSGYQPQHF. The CDR3 DNA follows: TGTGCCAGCAGCTCGGGCCTCTCGGGGTATCAGCCCCAGCATTTT.

The chain couples TRBV12-5 to TRBJ2-2, with 7 bases identical to TRBD2. The CDR3 consists of 15 residues. Germline CDR1 LGHNT, CDR2 FRNRAP. With V trimmed by 3 bases and J by 5 bases, 6 bases remained unmatched. The CDR3 reads CASGFSGEGTGELFF. The CDR3 DNA is TGTGCTAGTGGTTTCTCGGGGGAGGGGACCGGGGAGCTGTTTTTT.